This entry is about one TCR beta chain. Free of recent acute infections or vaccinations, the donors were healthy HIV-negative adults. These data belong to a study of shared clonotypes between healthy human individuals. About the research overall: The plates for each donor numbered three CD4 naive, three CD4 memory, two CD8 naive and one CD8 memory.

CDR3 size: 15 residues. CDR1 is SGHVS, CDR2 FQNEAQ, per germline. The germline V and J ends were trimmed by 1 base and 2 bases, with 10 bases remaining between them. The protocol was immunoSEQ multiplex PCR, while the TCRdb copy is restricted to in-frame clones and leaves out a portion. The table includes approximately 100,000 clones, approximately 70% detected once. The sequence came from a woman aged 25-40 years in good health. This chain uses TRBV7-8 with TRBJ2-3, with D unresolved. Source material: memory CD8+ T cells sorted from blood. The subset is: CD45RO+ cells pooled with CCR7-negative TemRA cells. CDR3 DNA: TGTGCCAGCAGCTTAGGTTTCGGAACCACAGATACGCAGTATTTT. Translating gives CASSLGFGTTDTQYF. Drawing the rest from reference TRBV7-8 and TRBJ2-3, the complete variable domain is GAGVSQSPRYKVAKRGQDVALRCDPISGHVSLFWYQQALGQGPEFLTYFQNEAQLDKSGLPSDRFFAERPEGSVSTLKIQRTQQEDSAVYLCASSLGFGTTDTQYFGPGTRLTVL.